The 27 T cell receptor beta chains reported below all come from one sample, sequenced in a study of shared clonotypes between healthy human individuals. Only in-frame clones appear in the TCRdb table, and some are missing; sequencing was by immunoSEQ multiplex PCR. The table records about 1.1 million clones, 78% of them present only once. Sequenced: memory CD4+ T cells from PBMCs. Subset meaning: CD45RA-negative fraction. These receptors originate from a man between 18 and 29 years old in good health. Some clones in this sample may be carry-over from other donors' samples.

The V and J genes are TRBV2 and TRBJ2-2; 12 nucleotides line up with TRBD2. The germline gives CDR1 SNHLY, CDR2 FYNNEI. This CDR3 has 17 residues. The junction had 6 bases not matched to a gene; V was cut back by 6 bases and J by 1 base. In DNA, the CDR3 is TGTGCCAGCAGGGCTAGCGGGAGGGCCGTGAACACCGGGGAGCTGTTTTTT. It codes for CASRASGRAVNTGELFF.

V is TRBV18 and J is TRBJ2-3, with D hard to call. Trimming left V 6 bases short and J 4 bases short, with 20 bases between. The CDR3 totals 16 residues. Germline CDR1 KGHSH, CDR2 LQKENI. CDR3: CASSPIVASSSDTQYF. The CDR3 nucleotides read TGTGCCAGCTCCCCGATAGTTGCAAGTTCGTCAGATACGCAGTATTTT.

A remark on this clone: Other nucleotide sequences in the sample specify the same CDR3. The chain recombines TRBV11-2 with TRBJ2-1; D call uncertain. V shed 1 base and J shed 4 bases, with 5 bases lying between them. The germline gives CDR1 SGHAT, CDR2 FQNNGV. The CDR3 extends over 13 amino acids. The CDR3 spells CASSLGNYNEQFF. The CDR3 nucleotides are TGTGCCAGCAGCTTAGGGAATTACAATGAGCAGTTCTTC.

With respect to this clone: Other DNA sequences in the sample encode the same CDR3. The chain combines TRBV4-2 with TRBJ2-3; 8 nucleotides line up with TRBD1. The CDR3 loop spans 18 amino acids. Unmatched junction bases numbered 17, after V lost 6 bases and J lost 3 bases. From germline, CDR1 is LGHNA and CDR2 YNFKEQ. CDR3 amino acids: CASSPRMKDRATTDTQYF. Here the CDR3 DNA reads TGTGCCAGCAGTCCCCGAATGAAGGACAGGGCGACGACAGATACGCAGTATTTT.

The chain has TRBV7-2 and TRBJ2-2; the D is unclear. This CDR3 comprises 14 residues. In germline, CDR1 is SGHTA, CDR2 FQGNSA. Trimming took off 2 bases at V and 0 bases at J, with 4 bases between the two ends. CDR3 in DNA: TGTGCCAGCAGCTTACAGTCGAACACCGGGGAGCTGTTTTTT. Encoded protein: CASSLQSNTGELFF. The complete variable domain, with remaining parts taken from reference TRBV7-2 and TRBJ2-2, reads GAGVSQSPSNKVTEKGKDVELRCDPISGHTALYWYRQSLGQGLEFLIYFQGNSAPDKSGLPSDRFSAERTGGSVSTLTIQRTQQEDSAVYLCASSLQSNTGELFFGEGSRLTVL.

The chain combines TRBV4-1 with TRBJ2-3; 8 positions match TRBD2. Germline trimming cut 1 base from V and 5 bases from J; bases unmatched to any gene: 5. Germline CDR1 and CDR2: MGHRA and YSYEKL. The CDR3 loop spans 15 amino acids. CDR3 in amino acids: CASSQVAGGGDTQYF. The DNA of the CDR3 is TGCGCCAGCAGCCAAGTCGCGGGAGGAGGAGATACGCAGTATTTT.

The chain links TRBV27 to TRBJ2-7; perhaps D is TRBD1 or TRBD2 (5 bases each). V shed 2 bases and J shed 0 bases, with 8 bases lying between them. The CDR3 is 14 amino acids. CDR1 MNHEY and CDR2 SMNVEV come from the germline V gene (reference sequence). The CDR3 DNA is TGTGCCAGCAGTTTAATGGGACCCTCCTACGAGCAGTACTTC. Its translation: CASSLMGPSYEQYF.

In regard to this clone: Other DNA sequences within the sample encode an identical CDR3. The chain employs TRBV30 and TRBJ1-5, with D unclear. The CDR3 spans 13 residues. V was pared by 0 bases and J by 7 bases, with 10 bases between. Germline lookup yields CDR1 GTSNPN and CDR2 SVGIG (reference sequence). CDR3 residues: CAWSVRAGQPQHF. In nucleotides, the CDR3 is TGTGCCTGGAGTGTACGGGCGGGCCAGCCCCAGCATTTT.

The V and J genes are TRBV6-6 and TRBJ2-7; D call uncertain. The germline V gene encodes CDR1 MNHNY and CDR2 SVGAGI (reference sequence). This CDR3 is 15 amino acids long. Trimming removed 9 bases from V and 3 bases from J, with 21 bases in between. Here the CDR3 reads CASSRLGIAVYEQYF. Written as DNA, the CDR3 is TGTGCCAGTTCACGCTTGGGAATAGCAGTCTACGAGCAGTACTTC.

This clone was seen more than once but under ten times. V and J are TRBV6-5 and TRBJ2-7; D is unresolved. Germline-derived CDR1 and CDR2 are MNHEY and SVGAGI. Trimming pared 0 bases from V and 0 bases from J, leaving 3 bases between. The CDR3 runs to 13 residues. The CDR3 loop reads CASSYSNSYEQYF. The CDR3 DNA follows: TGTGCCAGCAGTTACTCGAACTCCTACGAGCAGTACTTC.

The chain links TRBV30 to TRBJ2-7; a possible D gene is TRBD2 (6 bases). V lost 3 bases and J 6 bases, leaving 9 bases between the germline ends. CDR3 length: 11 amino acids. Germline V gives CDR1 GTSNPN, CDR2 SVGIG (reference sequence). The CDR3 DNA sequence: TGTGCCTGGAGGGGGGAGGTCGAGCAGTACTTC. It is translated as CAWRGEVEQYF.

This chain connects TRBV28 to TRBJ1-2, with unresolved D. Germline CDR1 is MDHEN and CDR2 is SYDVKM. This CDR3 spans 15 amino acids. V dropped 1 base and J dropped 5 bases, with 14 bases sitting between them. CDR3 in DNA: TGTGCCAGCAGTTTATCTTACGTTCAAAGTTATGGCTACACCTTC. Encoded protein: CASSLSYVQSYGYTF.

The gene calls are TRBV6-1 and TRBJ1-1; no clear D gene. The V end was cut by 3 bases, the J end by 1 base, with 9 bases between. CDR1 is MNHNS and CDR2 is SASEGT in the germline V gene. This CDR3 comprises 14 residues. The CDR3 nucleotides read TGTGCCAGCAGTGATTCATGGAAGAACACTGAAGCTTTCTTT. It is translated as CASSDSWKNTEAFF.

The chain employs TRBV11-2 and TRBJ2-7; 13 nucleotides agree with TRBD2. Germline CDR1 reads SGHAT; CDR2 reads FQNNGV. V trimming: 1 base; J trimming: 4 bases; junction bases outside the gene matches: 4. The CDR3 length is 16 residues. In DNA form, the CDR3 reads TGTGCCAGCAGCTTAGGCCCGGGACTAGCGGGATACGAGCAGTACTTC. Translation: CASSLGPGLAGYEQYF.

The V gene is TRBV5-1, the J gene TRBJ2-3; D remains unclear. Per germline, CDR1 SGHRS and CDR2 YFSETQ. The CDR3 totals 15 residues. V was shortened by 5 bases and J by 0 bases, with 13 bases between the two germline ends. The CDR3 DNA is TGCGCCAGCAGTTTCGTTGGAGCGAGCACAGATACGCAGTATTTT. Translating it yields CASSFVGASTDTQYF.

V gene TRBV6-5 combines with J gene TRBJ1-2, with unresolved D. The CDR3 loop spans 14 amino acids. The V gene's germline CDR1 is MNHEY and CDR2 SVGAGI. The ends were cut back, 2 bases at V and 2 bases at J, with 9 bases in the middle. CDR3 loop: CASSYMGINYGYTF. The CDR3 DNA sequence: TGTGCCAGCAGTTACATGGGGATCAACTATGGCTACACCTTC.

This clone was detected only once. The chain carries TRBV6-6 and TRBJ2-3; D might be TRBD1 (6 bases). Trimming shortened V by 8 bases and J by 2 bases, and 11 bases separated the two germline ends. There are 13 residues in the CDR3. The germline CDR1 and CDR2 sequences are MNHNY and SVGAGI (reference sequence). The CDR3 region is CASSRDTTDTQYF. The DNA for the CDR3 is TGTGCCAGCTCCCGGGACACCACAGATACGCAGTATTTT.

The rearrangement joins TRBV5-1 to TRBJ2-5; D is uncertain. The CDR3 contains 13 residues. Germline V gene sequence: CDR1 SGHRS, CDR2 YFSETQ. V shed 0 bases and J shed 5 bases, with 8 bases lying between them. The chain's CDR3 is CASSLEPGETQYF. Written as DNA, the CDR3 is TGCGCCAGCAGCTTGGAGCCCGGGGAGACCCAGTACTTC.

This CDR3 is CASSLRKNTGELFF. The CDR3 DNA reads as TGTGCCAGCAGTTTGCGGAAGAACACCGGGGAGCTGTTTTTT. The chain links TRBV28 to TRBJ2-2; D unclear. Per the germline V gene, CDR1 is MDHEN and CDR2 is SYDVKM. Trimming stripped 3 bases from V and 1 base from J, with 6 bases between. The CDR3 has 14 amino acids. Supplemented by reference TRBV28 and TRBJ2-2, the full variable domain reads DVKVTQSSRYLVKRTGEKVFLECVQDMDHENMFWYRQDPGLGLRLIYFSYDVKMKEKGDIPEGYSVSREKKERFSLILESASTNQTSMYLCASSLRKNTGELFFGEGSRLTVL.

The CDR3, as DNA: TGCGCCAGCAGCTCGGGACAGGCGGGGGCTGAAGCTTTCTTT. Translating it yields CASSSGQAGAEAFF. This chain joins TRBV5-1 and TRBJ1-1; 8 positions agree with TRBD1. CDR3 size: 14 residues. Germline CDR1 SGHRS, CDR2 YFSETQ. Germline trimming cut 3 bases from V and 6 bases from J; bases unmatched to any gene: 7.

V gene TRBV5-1 combines with J gene TRBJ2-1; 7 bases are a match to TRBD1. Germline values: CDR1 SGHRS, CDR2 YFSETQ. The CDR3 extends over 16 amino acids. The V segment lost 1 base and the J segment 3 bases; nucleotides outside the gene matches: 7. Written as DNA, the CDR3 is TGCGCCAGCAGCTTGATGGCAGGGGGACACTACAATGAGCAGTTCTTC. It codes for CASSLMAGGHYNEQFF. The variable domain in full, completed from reference TRBV5-1 and TRBJ2-1, reads KAGVTQTPRYLIKTRGQQVTLSCSPISGHRSVSWYQQTPGQGLQFLFEYFSETQRNKGNFPGRFSGRQFSNSRSEMNVSTLELGDSALYLCASSLMAGGHYNEQFFGPGTRLTVL.

In this sample, this clone turned up a few times. The chain uses TRBV4-1 and TRBJ1-1; D ambiguous. Trimming pared 3 bases from V and 1 base from J, leaving 15 bases between. There are 16 residues in the CDR3. The germline gives CDR1 MGHRA, CDR2 YSYEKL. The CDR3 nucleotides read TGCGCCAGCAGCCACAAAAGTGAGCAAAGGAACACTGAAGCTTTCTTT. Translated: CASSHKSEQRNTEAFF.

Points on this clone: A read error may be the cause here, since a much bigger clone is one base away. The rearrangement links TRBV7-2 to TRBJ2-7; 8 nucleotides align to TRBD1. The CDR3 totals 14 residues. Germline values: CDR1 SGHTA, CDR2 FQGNSA. The ends lost 1 base at V and 1 base at J; junction bases unmatched: 0. The CDR3 loop reads CASSLGTGSYEQYF. CDR3 nucleotide sequence: TGTGCCAGCAGCTTAGGGACAGGGTCCTACGAGCAGTACTTC. The full variable domain, in which reference TRBV7-2 and TRBJ2-7 provide the parts outside the CDR3, is GAGVSQSPSNKVTEKGKDVELRCDPISGHTALYWYRQSLGQGLEFLIYFQGNSAPDKSGLPSDRFSAERTGGSVSTLTIQRTQQEDSAVYLCASSLGTGSYEQYFGPGTRLTVT.

The chain combines TRBV4-3 with TRBJ2-6; 10 bases fit TRBD1. Germline values: CDR1 LGHNA, CDR2 YSLEER. Trimming at V came to 4 bases and at J to 4 bases, leaving 7 bases not matched to a gene. CDR3 length: 17 residues. CDR3: CASSRQGARKGANVLTF. For the CDR3, the DNA is TGCGCCAGCAGCCGACAGGGGGCGCGGAAGGGGGCCAACGTCCTGACTTTC.

The chain recombines TRBV7-2 with TRBJ2-7, with D maybe TRBD2 (6 bases). V was shortened by 1 base and J by 3 bases, with 10 bases between the two germline ends. The CDR3 is made up of 14 amino acids. Per germline, CDR1 SGHTA and CDR2 FQGNSA. CDR3 bases: TGTGCCAGCAGCTTAGTGCGGGACGGCTACGAGCAGTACTTC. This sequence encodes CASSLVRDGYEQYF.

This chain links TRBV13 with TRBJ2-7; D is uncertain. This CDR3 is 16 amino acids long. CDR1 and CDR2 (germline): PRHDT, FYEKMQ (reference sequence). Trimming removed 0 bases from V and 5 bases from J, with 17 bases in between. The CDR3 spells CASSLGPGLLGHEQYF. For the CDR3, the DNA is TGTGCCAGCAGCTTAGGCCCCGGGTTATTGGGCCACGAGCAGTACTTC.

As for this clone: One base away lies a much larger clone, so this may be a sequencing read error. Distinct nucleotide sequences in the sample also encode this CDR3. The J gene is TRBJ1-5, the V gene TRBV28; weak D call: TRBD1 (5 bases). Germline V gives CDR1 MDHEN, CDR2 SYDVKM. V was clipped by 3 bases and J by 2 bases, with 8 bases between them. This CDR3 region has 14 residues. The CDR3 reads CASSFGRGNQPQHF. The CDR3 DNA sequence: TGTGCCAGCAGTTTTGGCAGGGGCAATCAGCCCCAGCATTTT.